This T cell receptor (beta chain) was captured in a study of blood T cell repertoires in COVID-19. CDR1 and CDR2 from the germline V gene are SEHNR and FQNEAQ (reference sequence). There are 15 residues in the CDR3. Trimming took off 1 base at V and 4 bases at J, with 10 bases between the two ends. This table comes from immunoSEQ multiplex PCR, and its TCRdb copy is limited to in-frame clones, with some not included. The sample has 60,000 to 75,000 clones, around 83% seen once. The count of this clone is one. The sequence was collected from an elderly woman with acute or convalescent COVID-19. Specimen: peripheral blood. V is TRBV7-9 and J is TRBJ2-2, with no clear D. The CDR3 DNA reads as TGTGCCAGCAGCTTAGTAGCTGTTGGCACCGGGGAGCTGTTTTTT. Translated: CASSLVAVGTGELFF. Filled out from reference TRBV7-9 and TRBJ2-2, the complete variable domain reads DTGVSQNPRHKITKRGQNVTFRCDPISEHNRLYWYRQTLGQGPEFLTYFQNEAQLEKSRLLSDRFSAERPKGSFSTLEIQRTEQGDSAMYLCASSLVAVGTGELFFGEGSRLTVL.